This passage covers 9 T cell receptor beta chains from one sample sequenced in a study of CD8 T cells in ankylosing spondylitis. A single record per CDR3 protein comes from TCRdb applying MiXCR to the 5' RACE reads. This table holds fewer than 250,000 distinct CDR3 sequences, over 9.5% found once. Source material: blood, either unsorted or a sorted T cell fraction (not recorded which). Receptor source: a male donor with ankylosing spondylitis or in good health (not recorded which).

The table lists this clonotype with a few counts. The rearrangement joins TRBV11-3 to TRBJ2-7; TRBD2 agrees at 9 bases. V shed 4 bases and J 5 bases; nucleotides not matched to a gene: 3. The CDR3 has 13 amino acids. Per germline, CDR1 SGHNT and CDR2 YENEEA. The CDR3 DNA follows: TGTGCCAGCAGCTCCGGGACTAGCCACGAGCAGTACTTC. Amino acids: CASSSGTSHEQYF.

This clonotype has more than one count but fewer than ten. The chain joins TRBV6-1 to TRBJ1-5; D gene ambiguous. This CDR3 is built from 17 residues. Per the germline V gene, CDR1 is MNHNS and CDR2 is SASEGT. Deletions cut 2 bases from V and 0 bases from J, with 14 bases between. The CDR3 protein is CASSESGISDSNQPQHF. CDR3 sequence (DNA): TGTGCCAGCAGTGAATCGGGTATATCGGATAGCAATCAGCCCCAGCATTTT.

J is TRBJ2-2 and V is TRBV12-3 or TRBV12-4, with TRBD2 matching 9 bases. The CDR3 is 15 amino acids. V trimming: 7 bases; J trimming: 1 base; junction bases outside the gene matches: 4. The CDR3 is CASKAGGRNTGELFF. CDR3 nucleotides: TGTGCCAGCAAAGCGGGGGGCCGGAACACCGGGGAGCTGTTTTTT.

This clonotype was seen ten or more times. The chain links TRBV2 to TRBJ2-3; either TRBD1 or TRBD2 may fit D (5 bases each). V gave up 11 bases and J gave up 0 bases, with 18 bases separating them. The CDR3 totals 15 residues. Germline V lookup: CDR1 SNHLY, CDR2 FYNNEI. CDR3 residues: CALITRGRSTDTQYF. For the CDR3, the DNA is TGTGCCCTCATAACTCGGGGCCGGAGCACAGATACGCAGTATTTT.

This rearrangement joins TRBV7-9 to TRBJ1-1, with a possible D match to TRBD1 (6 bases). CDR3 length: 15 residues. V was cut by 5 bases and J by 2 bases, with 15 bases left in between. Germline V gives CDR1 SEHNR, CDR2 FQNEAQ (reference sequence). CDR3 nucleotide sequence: TGTGCCAGCAGCCCCGACAGGTTCCTTAACACTGAAGCTTTCTTT. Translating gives CASSPDRFLNTEAFF.

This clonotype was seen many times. CDR3 in DNA: TGCAGTGCTAGTCCGGGGTACAGTGAAGCTTTCTTT. Translated, it gives CSASPGYSEAFF. The genes are TRBV20-1 and TRBJ1-1; D gene unclear. Per the germline V gene, CDR1 is DFQATT and CDR2 is SNEGSKA (reference sequence). Trimming stripped 3 bases from V and 7 bases from J, with 12 bases between. The CDR3 contains 12 residues.

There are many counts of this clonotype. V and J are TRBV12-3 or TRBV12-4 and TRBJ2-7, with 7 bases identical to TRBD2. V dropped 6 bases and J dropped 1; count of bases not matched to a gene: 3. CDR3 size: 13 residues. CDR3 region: CASSPRGSYEQYF. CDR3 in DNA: TGTGCCAGCAGCCCGCGGGGGTCCTACGAGCAGTACTTC.

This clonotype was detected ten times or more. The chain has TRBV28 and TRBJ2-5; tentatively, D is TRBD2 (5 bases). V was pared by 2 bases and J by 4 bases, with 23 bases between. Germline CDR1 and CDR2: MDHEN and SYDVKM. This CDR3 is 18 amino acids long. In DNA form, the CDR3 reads TGTGCCAGCAGTTTAAACTGGGTTTCGGGATTCGAGGCAGAGACCCAGTACTTC. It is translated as CASSLNWVSGFEAETQYF.

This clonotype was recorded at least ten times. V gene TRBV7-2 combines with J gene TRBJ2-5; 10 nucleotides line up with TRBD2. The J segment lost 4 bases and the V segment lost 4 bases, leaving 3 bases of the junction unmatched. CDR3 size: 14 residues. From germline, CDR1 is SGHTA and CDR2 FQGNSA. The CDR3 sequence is CASSSRLAGETQYF. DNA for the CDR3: TGTGCCAGCAGCTCCAGACTAGCGGGAGAGACCCAGTACTTC.